Below, 15 T cell receptor beta chains from the same sample are listed, as sequenced in a study of shared clonotypes between healthy human individuals. Terminally differentiated effector memory CD45RA+ cells were left out of the naive CD8 fraction, which was CD45RO-negative and positively selected for CCR7. TCRdb's table, derived via immunoSEQ multiplex PCR, lists solely in-frame clones and lacks some. The sample holds roughly 2 million clones, over 85% seen once. The sequenced material came from naive CD8+ T cells sorted from blood. These receptors were collected from a man between 18 and 29 years old in good health.

V and J are TRBV6-1 and TRBJ2-2; 7 bases agree with TRBD1. V trimming: 10 bases; J trimming: 2 bases; junction bases outside the gene matches: 10. The CDR3 runs 15 residues. The V gene's germline CDR1 is MNHNS and CDR2 SASEGT. This CDR3 is CATCYGTANTGELFF. As DNA, the CDR3 is TGTGCCACTTGCTACGGGACAGCAAACACCGGGGAGCTGTTTTTT.

The count of this clone is one. This chain joins TRBV4-2 and TRBJ2-2; D uncertain. CDR3 size: 15 residues. V lost 3 bases, J lost 6 bases, and 14 bases lay in between. Germline CDR1 LGHNA, CDR2 YNFKEQ. CDR3 loop: CASSQLVGGAGELFF. The CDR3 nucleotides read TGTGCCAGCAGCCAGCTAGTCGGTGGGGCCGGGGAGCTGTTTTTT.

V usage is TRBV4-1 and J usage is TRBJ2-4; D is unresolved. Looked up from germline, CDR1 is MGHRA and CDR2 is YSYEKL. The CDR3 has 15 residues. V shed 1 base and J shed 6 bases, with 13 bases lying between them. The CDR3 DNA reads as TGCGCCAGCAGCCAAGGGAAGGAAGGGATAAACATTCAGTACTTC. This gives the protein CASSQGKEGINIQYF.

This clone appeared a few times. This rearrangement joins TRBV27 to TRBJ2-2; 11 nucleotides line up with TRBD2. CDR1 and CDR2 (germline): MNHEY, SMNVEV (reference sequence). J lost 3 bases, V lost 5 bases, and 5 bases had no gene match. The CDR3 has 16 residues. CDR3 loop: CASSPGTSGYTGELFF. The CDR3 DNA reads TGTGCCAGCAGTCCGGGGACTAGCGGATACACCGGGGAGCTGTTTTTT.

This chain joins TRBV5-1 and TRBJ1-2; TRBD1 is a possible D gene (6 bases). This CDR3 is 15 amino acids long. V lost 0 bases to trimming and J lost 8 bases, with 17 bases between them. From germline, CDR1 is SGHRS and CDR2 YFSETQ. This chain's CDR3 is CASSLDAGAAGGYTF. In DNA form, the CDR3 reads TGCGCCAGCAGCTTGGACGCAGGGGCCGCCGGCGGCTACACCTTC.

The chain recombines TRBV13 with TRBJ1-3; D remains unclear. Between the trimmed V and J ends, which lost 1 base and 2 bases, there was a span of 9 bases. CDR3 size: 15 residues. Germline V gene lookup returns CDR1 PRHDT and CDR2 FYEKMQ (reference sequence). In DNA form, the CDR3 reads TGTGCCAGCAGCTTAGTTCCAAGCGCTGGAAACACCATATATTTT. Amino acid sequence: CASSLVPSAGNTIYF.

In nucleotides, the CDR3 is TGTGCCAGCAGTGACGGGGTAAAAACTGAAGCTTTCTTT. Translation gives CASSDGVKTEAFF. The chain joins TRBV2 to TRBJ1-1; no clear D gene. Per the germline V gene, CDR1 is SNHLY and CDR2 is FYNNEI. The CDR3 consists of 13 residues. Trimming cost V 3 bases and J 5 bases, with 10 bases left between them.

The chain carries TRBV30 and TRBJ1-1, with 7 bases lining up with TRBD1. The germline V gene encodes CDR1 GTSNPN and CDR2 SVGIG (reference sequence). CDR3 size: 11 residues. J was trimmed by 9 bases and V by 2 bases; bases with no gene match: 3. The CDR3 DNA sequence: TGTGCCTGGAGTAAGGGGGCGCAAGCTTTCTTT. It codes for CAWSKGAQAFF.

The chain couples TRBV6-5 to TRBJ2-1, with D possibly TRBD2 on 6 matching bases. CDR3 length: 13 residues. Germline values: CDR1 MNHEY, CDR2 SVGAGI. Trimming removed 2 bases at V and 15 bases at J, with 17 bases between. The DNA for the CDR3 is TGTGCCAGCAGTTACGCGTCTGGGGACTTGTGGTTCTTC. It codes for CASSYASGDLWFF.

V is TRBV9 and J is TRBJ1-6, with 8 bases fitting TRBD1. This CDR3 spans 15 amino acids. V lost 4 bases, J lost 7 bases, and 7 bases stayed unmatched. Germline lookup yields CDR1 SGDLS and CDR2 YYNGEE. The CDR3 loop is CASSTSGTGNSPLHF. Written as DNA, the CDR3 is TGTGCCAGCAGCACATCCGGGACAGGAAATTCACCCCTCCACTTT.

This rearrangement joins TRBV29-1 to TRBJ2-1; D is perhaps TRBD1 (5 bases). The CDR3 is 16 residues long. CDR1 and CDR2 (germline): SQVTM, ANQGSEA. V lost 2 bases and J lost 7, with 21 bases in between. The DNA for the CDR3 is TGCAGCGTTGAAAAGGGGCCGCCCCTCCAGTCGAATGAGCAGTTCTTC. Amino acids: CSVEKGPPLQSNEQFF.

The chain carries TRBV9 and TRBJ2-1, with TRBD2 identical over 11 bases. The CDR3 length is 15 residues. Germline CDR1 and CDR2: SGDLS and YYNGEE. J was trimmed by 8 bases and V by 0 bases; bases with no gene match: 4. The CDR3 loop is CASSVEGLAEDEQFF. The CDR3 region has the DNA TGTGCCAGCAGCGTAGAGGGACTAGCGGAGGATGAGCAGTTCTTC.

The chain combines TRBV6-5 with TRBJ2-1, with 11 nucleotides matching TRBD2. The CDR3 has 16 residues. V lost 1 base and J lost 15; bases outside the gene matches: 14. Germline V lookup: CDR1 MNHEY, CDR2 SVGAGI. CDR3 bases: TGTGCCAGCAGTTACTGCAAACTAGCGGGAGATGGTAGGGGGTTCTTC. Its protein product is CASSYCKLAGDGRGFF.

In DNA form, the CDR3 reads TGTGCCAGCAGCCCTTGGACAGGGGCTTACCAAGAGACCCAGTACTTC. It specifies CASSPWTGAYQETQYF. The rearrangement uses TRBV7-9 and TRBJ2-5; TRBD1 agrees at 9 bases. Germline V gene lookup returns CDR1 SEHNR and CDR2 FQNEAQ (reference sequence). The junction had 7 bases not matched to a gene; V was cut back by 5 bases and J by 0 bases. The length of the CDR3 is 16 residues.

The rearrangement links TRBV29-1 to TRBJ2-3; 9 bases line up with TRBD1. With 7 bases clipped from V and 7 bases from J, the junction kept 12 bases outside the gene matches. CDR1 and CDR2 (germline): SQVTM, ANQGSEA. CDR3 length: 14 residues. The chain's CDR3 is CSGWDRTGANTQYF. CDR3 coding DNA: TGCAGCGGGTGGGACAGGACAGGGGCCAATACGCAGTATTTT.